The 13 T cell receptor beta chains given below trace back to one sample, sequenced in a study of blood T cell repertoires in COVID-19. Clones were read by immunoSEQ multiplex PCR, and TCRdb kept only the in-frame ones, dropping some. The data contain tens of thousands of clones, roughly 91% of them singletons. Input material: PBMCs or T cells enriched from blood (not recorded which). The receptors here all came from a woman between 45 and 60 years old with acute COVID-19.

The chain joins TRBV5-1 to TRBJ1-2; possibly TRBD1 for D (6 bases). Germline V CDR1 and CDR2: SGHRS, YFSETQ. V lost 4 bases and J lost 5, with 15 bases in between. The CDR3 spans 14 residues. CDR3 in DNA: TGCGCCAGCAGCCCGGACAGTAGGAGGTATGGCTACACCTTC. Protein: CASSPDSRRYGYTF.

The CDR3 here is CASSLGWGSGQETQYF. DNA for the CDR3: TGTGCCAGCAGCCTCGGGTGGGGGAGCGGGCAAGAGACCCAGTACTTC. The chain recombines TRBV7-8 with TRBJ2-5, with D perhaps TRBD2 (6 bases). Trimming removed 5 bases at V and 2 bases at J, with 18 bases between. CDR1 is SGHVS and CDR2 is FQNEAQ in the germline V gene. This CDR3 has 16 amino acids.

The chain employs TRBV7-2 and TRBJ1-6; D unclear. CDR1 and CDR2 (germline): SGHTA, FQGNSA. This CDR3 has 13 residues. V lost 5 bases to trimming and J lost 9 bases, with 11 bases between them. The CDR3 is CASSPTPGSPLHF. The CDR3 DNA sequence: TGTGCCAGCAGCCCAACCCCAGGTTCACCCCTCCACTTT.

The chain carries TRBV19 and TRBJ1-3; D is ambiguous. V was shortened by 3 bases and J by 0 bases, with 9 bases between the two germline ends. CDR1 and CDR2 (germline): LNHDA, SQIVND (reference sequence). The CDR3 length is 15 residues. CDR3 loop: CASSMAVSSGNTIYF. CDR3 DNA sequence: TGTGCCAGTAGTATGGCGGTCAGCTCTGGAAACACCATATATTTT.

The V and J genes are TRBV6-5 and TRBJ1-5; tentatively, D is TRBD1 (5 bases). This CDR3 has 14 amino acids. The V gene's germline CDR1 is MNHEY and CDR2 SVGAGI. V lost 6 bases to trimming and J lost 2 bases, with 11 bases between them. This CDR3 reads CASSLRVGNQPQHF. The CDR3, as DNA: TGTGCCAGCAGCCTCAGGGTTGGCAATCAGCCCCAGCATTTT.

The chain carries TRBV7-2 and TRBJ2-7, with a weak D call TRBD2 (7 bases). Between the trimmed V and J ends, which lost 4 bases and 4 bases, there was a span of 11 bases. This CDR3 is 13 amino acids long. CDR1 SGHTA and CDR2 FQGNSA come from the germline V gene. CDR3 loop: CASSSRGGYEQYF. The CDR3 nucleotides read TGTGCCAGCAGCTCAAGGGGGGGGTACGAGCAGTACTTC.

The rearrangement links TRBV6-5 to TRBJ1-1, with D possibly matching TRBD1 (6 bases). CDR1 and CDR2 from the germline V gene are MNHEY and SVGAGI. The length of the CDR3 is 16 residues. The ends were cut back, 0 bases at V and 1 base at J, with 12 bases in the middle. The CDR3 sequence is CASSYSIRGANTEAFF. DNA of the CDR3: TGTGCCAGCAGTTACTCGATTCGGGGGGCGAACACTGAAGCTTTCTTT.

This chain connects TRBV24-1 to TRBJ1-2, with 7 nucleotides matching TRBD1. Germline V gives CDR1 KGHDR, CDR2 SFDVKD. V gave up 4 bases and J gave up 4 bases; unmatched junction bases: 8. CDR3 size: 15 residues. The CDR3 loop reads CATSDQSDRPYGYTF. CDR3 bases: TGTGCCACCAGTGACCAATCGGACAGGCCCTATGGCTACACCTTC.

The chain employs TRBV7-6 and TRBJ2-5, with TRBD2 identical over 11 bases. The V gene's germline CDR1 is SGHVS and CDR2 FNYEAQ. V trimming: 5 bases; J trimming: 5 bases; junction bases outside the gene matches: 10. The CDR3 consists of 16 residues. CDR3: CASSKYSGREGETQYF. The CDR3 DNA follows: TGTGCCAGCAGCAAATATAGCGGGAGGGAGGGGGAGACCCAGTACTTC.

The gene calls are TRBV11-3 and TRBJ2-3, with D possibly matching TRBD1 (5 bases). The CDR3 extends over 14 amino acids. Germline-derived CDR1 and CDR2 are SGHNT and YENEEA. The V end was cut by 5 bases, the J end by 3 bases, with 12 bases between. The CDR3 DNA follows: TGTGCCAGCAGCACAGGAGCAAGGACAGATACGCAGTATTTT. This gives the protein CASSTGARTDTQYF.

This clone was picked up one time. The chain links TRBV27 to TRBJ2-7, with TRBD1 matching over 9 bases. From germline, CDR1 is MNHEY and CDR2 SMNVEV (reference sequence). J gave up 2 bases and V 11 bases, and 4 bases lay outside the gene matches. The CDR3 totals 12 residues. The CDR3 DNA reads TGTGCCGCCGGACAGGGGACCTACGAGCAGTACTTC. Amino acid sequence: CAAGQGTYEQYF.

The V gene is TRBV13, the J gene TRBJ2-2; possible D gene TRBD2, 5 bases. Germline V gene data show CDR1 as PRHDT and CDR2 as FYEKMQ (reference sequence). Trimming took off 5 bases at V and 4 bases at J, with 14 bases between the two ends. The CDR3 runs 15 residues. CDR3 loop: CASSERFGVTGELFF. CDR3 nucleotide sequence: TGTGCCAGCAGCGAACGCTTCGGGGTCACCGGGGAGCTGTTTTTT.

The genes are TRBV10-3 and TRBJ1-1, with D hard to call. The V end was cut by 1 base, the J end by 4 bases, with 7 bases between. CDR1 is ENHRY and CDR2 is SYGVKD in the germline V gene. The CDR3 spans 13 residues. CDR3 in DNA: TGTGCCATCAGTGAGTTAGAGGGCACTGAAGCTTTCTTT. Its protein product is CAISELEGTEAFF.